One and the same sample provided the 16 T cell receptor beta chains below, sequenced in a study of CD8 T cells in Susac syndrome. With random hexamers, 0.5 to 1 ug RNA was reverse transcribed. TCRdb used MiXCR to reprocess the immunoSEQ multiplex PCR reads, holding one entry per CDR3 protein. In the table there are 150,000 to 200,000 distinct CDR3 sequences, approximately 95% of which are singletons. Specimen: CD4+ T cells from PBMCs. The receptors were sampled from a human donor with multiple sclerosis.

The chain couples TRBV5-4 to TRBJ2-7; D possibly matches TRBD1 or TRBD2 (5 bases each). The ends were cut back, 1 base at V and 7 bases at J, with 18 bases in the middle. The CDR3 totals 15 residues. Germline lookup yields CDR1 SGHNT and CDR2 YYREEE (reference sequence). CDR3 in amino acids: CASSLSRDRQGEQYF. As DNA, the CDR3 is TGTGCCAGCAGCTTGAGCCGGGACCGACAAGGGGAGCAGTACTTC. Combining the CDR3 with reference TRBV5-4 and TRBJ2-7 gives the whole variable domain ETGVTQSPTHLIKTRGQQVTLRCSSQSGHNTVSWYQQALGQGPQFIFQYYREEENGRGNFPPRFSGLQFPNYSSELNVNALELDDSALYLCASSLSRDRQGEQYFGPGTRLTVT.

The rearrangement links TRBV4-1 to TRBJ1-2, with a possible D match to TRBD1 (5 bases). Germline V CDR1 and CDR2: MGHRA, YSYEKL. The CDR3 spans 13 residues. Trimming left V 4 bases short and J 3 bases short, with 9 bases between. The CDR3 nucleotides read TGCGCCAGCAGCCGACCGGGACACTATGGCTACACCTTC. Amino acids: CASSRPGHYGYTF.

The chain has TRBV12-3 or TRBV12-4 and TRBJ2-3, with D maybe TRBD2 (5 bases). The V and J ends lost 3 bases and 2 bases respectively, with 12 bases between them. This CDR3 has 15 residues. The CDR3, as DNA: TGTGCCAGCAGTTTGTTTTCCGGGGACACAGATACGCAGTATTTT. Translation: CASSLFSGDTDTQYF.

The chain employs TRBV6-6 and TRBJ2-3, with no clear D. This CDR3 has 13 amino acids. CDR1 MNHNY and CDR2 SVGAGI come from the germline V gene (reference sequence). V lost 7 bases to trimming and J lost 5 bases, with 13 bases between them. This CDR3 reads CASTSPGGDTQYF. CDR3 nucleotides: TGTGCCAGCACCTCACCGGGCGGAGATACGCAGTATTTT.

The DNA for the CDR3 is TGTGCCAGCAGCTGGATAGCGGGAAACACCATATATTTT. Translation gives CASSWIAGNTIYF. This sequence joins TRBV7-2 and TRBJ1-3; D remains unclear. Trimming stripped 4 bases from V and 4 bases from J, with 8 bases between. CDR1 SGHTA and CDR2 FQGNSA come from the germline V gene. The CDR3 extends over 13 amino acids.

V usage is TRBV27 and J usage is TRBJ2-7; the match to TRBD2 covers 8 bases. The V gene's germline CDR1 is MNHEY and CDR2 SMNVEV (reference sequence). With V trimmed by 4 bases and J by 0 bases, 5 bases remained unmatched. The CDR3 runs to 15 residues. The CDR3 region is CASSSKSGSSYEQYF. The CDR3, as DNA: TGTGCCAGCAGTTCTAAGAGCGGGAGCTCCTACGAGCAGTACTTC.

V usage is TRBV24-1 and J usage is TRBJ1-2; D unresolved. Germline loops: CDR1 KGHDR, CDR2 SFDVKD. This CDR3 region has 11 residues. The V gene lost 5 bases and the J gene lost 6 bases, with 6 bases spanning the gap. CDR3 nucleotide sequence: TGTGCCACCAGTGGGAGCGATGGCTACACCTTC. Its translation: CATSGSDGYTF.

The chain is built from TRBV2 and TRBJ1-2, with D hard to call. Germline V gene sequence: CDR1 SNHLY, CDR2 FYNNEI. Between the trimmed V and J ends, which lost 7 bases and 4 bases, there was a span of 13 bases. This CDR3 contains 13 residues. CDR3 in DNA: TGTGCCAGCAAGGGTGAGCTACCCTATGGCTACACCTTC. Translated: CASKGELPYGYTF.

The chain combines TRBV19 with TRBJ1-2; possibly TRBD1 for D (6 bases). The length of the CDR3 is 13 residues. The germline gives CDR1 LNHDA, CDR2 SQIVND (reference sequence). The V gene lost 3 bases and the J gene lost 8 bases, with 13 bases spanning the gap. The DNA for the CDR3 is TGTGCCAGTAGTATTCAACACAGGGACGGCTACACCTTC. Protein: CASSIQHRDGYTF.

This sequence joins TRBV21-1 and TRBJ2-3; the DNA was not used to check the table's D call, TRBD2. TRBV21-1 is a listed pseudogene. The CDR3 spans 21 residues. The CDR3 loop is CASSKDRTSGEIVGSTDTQYF. The DNA for the CDR3 is TGTGCCAGCAGCAAAGACCGGACTAGCGGGGAGATAGTAGGGAGCACAGATACGCAGTATTTT.

The V call is TRBV10-2, the J call TRBJ2-6; no reliable D call. The CDR3 is 14 amino acids. Per germline, CDR1 WSHSY and CDR2 SAAADI. The V and J ends lost 7 bases and 4 bases respectively, with 11 bases between them. The chain's CDR3 is CASISSVGANVLTF. CDR3 DNA sequence: TGCGCCAGCATCAGTTCGGTCGGGGCCAACGTCCTGACTTTC.

The chain couples TRBV28 to TRBJ2-3; D remains ambiguous. CDR3 size: 14 residues. The V gene's germline CDR1 is MDHEN and CDR2 SYDVKM. V lost 3 bases and J lost 1, with 8 bases in between. The CDR3, as DNA: TGTGCCAGCAGTTTGTTCACGGGCACAGATACGCAGTATTTT. It yields the protein CASSLFTGTDTQYF.

The V call is TRBV19, the J call TRBJ2-3; D not certain. Trimming pared 3 bases from V and 4 bases from J, leaving 17 bases between. This CDR3 is built from 16 residues. Looked up from germline, CDR1 is LNHDA and CDR2 is SQIVND (reference sequence). The CDR3 DNA reads TGTGCCAGTAGTATCACTCCCGGGCTGGGATCAGATACGCAGTATTTT. Residues: CASSITPGLGSDTQYF.

This clonotype appeared a few times. The DNA for the CDR3 is TGCGCCAGCAGCCAAGGAAGGCCTGACACTGAAGCTTTCTTT. Residues: CASSQGRPDTEAFF. The chain has TRBV4-1 and TRBJ1-1; D uncertain. Between the trimmed V and J ends, which lost 1 base and 3 bases, there was a span of 9 bases. The CDR3 runs 14 residues. The germline V gene encodes CDR1 MGHRA and CDR2 YSYEKL.

This clonotype was observed a single time. The chain recombines TRBV18 with TRBJ2-4, with TRBD1 as a possible D gene (6 bases). V lost 4 bases to trimming and J lost 0 bases, with 13 bases between them. The CDR3 has 16 residues. From germline, CDR1 is KGHSH and CDR2 LQKENI. The CDR3 DNA follows: TGTGCCAGCTCACTCAACAGGGTACTAGCCAAAAACATTCAGTACTTC. Encoded protein: CASSLNRVLAKNIQYF. Based on the CDR3 plus reference TRBV18 and TRBJ2-4, the full variable domain is NAGVMQNPRHLVRRRGQEARLRCSPMKGHSHVYWYRQLPEEGLKFMVYLQKENIIDESGMPKERFSAEFPKEGPSILRIQQVVRGDSAAYFCASSLNRVLAKNIQYFGAGTRLSVL.

The chain uses TRBV20-1 and TRBJ2-7; D perhaps matches TRBD2 (6 bases). Germline loops: CDR1 DFQATT, CDR2 SNEGSKA (reference sequence). This CDR3 spans 14 amino acids. Trimming took 3 bases from V and 3 from J, leaving 15 bases between them. The chain's CDR3 is CSASAGSKFYEQYF. In nucleotides, the CDR3 is TGCAGTGCTAGCGCGGGGAGTAAGTTCTACGAGCAGTACTTC.